This T cell receptor beta chain is from a study of blood T cells in healthy people across ages. In its sample, this clonotype was seen a few times. With a J-beta primer mix and a sample-barcoded 5' primer, a second PCR ran about 6 to 11 cycles. All samples gave at least 2.5 million CDR3-containing paired-end reads. TCRdb reprocessed the 5' RACE reads with MiXCR, giving one entry per CDR3 protein. The data contain 800,000 to 950,000 distinct CDR3 sequences, about 28% of them seen just once; the ten biggest clones take up 10% to 13%. Extractions gave at least 5.5 micrograms of total RNA per sample. CDR3 length: 14 residues. Germline lookup yields CDR1 SGDLS and CDR2 YYNGEE. Trimming took off 1 base at V and 4 bases at J, with 9 bases between the two ends. These records were also assigned to another study, of T cells of mothers and their children.

The genes are TRBV9 and TRBJ1-5; no reliable D call. This receptor was taken from a woman in her thirties or forties in good health. The sequencing sample was made of blood. CDR3 protein: CASSVSVGNQPQHF. The CDR3 region has the DNA TGTGCCAGCAGCGTATCGGTAGGAAATCAGCCCCAGCATTTT.